One sample yielded the 22 T cell receptor beta chains listed below, sequenced in a study of T cells in localized non-small cell lung cancer. Method: immunoSEQ multiplex PCR; TCRdb's copy keeps in-frame clones and lacks some. The sample lists tens of thousands of clones, around 87% occurring once. The material sequenced was peripheral blood, taken before any cancer treatment. These receptors came from a woman aged 18-55 years with stage III lung adenocarcinoma.

The rearrangement links TRBV15 to TRBJ2-7; D perhaps matches TRBD2 (7 bases). There are 14 residues in the CDR3. Deletions cut 1 base from V and 6 bases from J, with 13 bases between. The germline CDR1 and CDR2 sequences are LNHNV and YYDKDF (reference sequence). CDR3 amino acids: CATSRGGGQGEQYF. The CDR3 DNA reads TGTGCCACCAGCAGAGGGGGGGGACAAGGCGAGCAGTACTTC.

The chain uses TRBV7-8 and TRBJ1-2; TRBD1 matches 8 bases. The CDR3 covers 15 residues. J gave up 8 bases and V 6 bases, and 14 bases lay outside the gene matches. The V gene's germline CDR1 is SGHVS and CDR2 FQNEAQ. The CDR3 reads CASSYGQGGPGGYTF. CDR3 in DNA: TGTGCCAGCAGTTATGGACAGGGAGGCCCGGGGGGCTACACCTTC.

This chain connects TRBV7-8 to TRBJ1-1; possible D gene TRBD1, 5 bases. The CDR3 totals 13 residues. V lost 4 bases, J lost 4 bases, and 10 bases lay in between. In germline, CDR1 is SGHVS, CDR2 FQNEAQ. The CDR3 sequence is CASSSQGFTEAFF. CDR3 DNA sequence: TGTGCCAGCAGCTCGCAGGGCTTCACTGAAGCTTTCTTT.

The chain is built from TRBV6-1 and TRBJ1-1, with 12 positions matching TRBD1. Germline V CDR1 and CDR2: MNHNS, SASEGT. The CDR3 is 15 amino acids. After removal of 6 bases from V and 10 bases from J, the junction contained 12 bases not matched to a gene. In DNA form, the CDR3 reads TGTGCCAGCAGGATATCCGGGACAGGGGGCGAGGGAGCTTTCTTT. Protein product: CASRISGTGGEGAFF.

V is TRBV5-4 and J is TRBJ2-7; the D is unclear. Trimming left V 4 bases short and J 3 bases short, with 8 bases between. CDR3 length: 12 amino acids. Germline lookup yields CDR1 SGHNT and CDR2 YYREEE (reference sequence). The DNA for the CDR3 is TGTGCCAGCAGCCCCGACCTCTACGAGCAGTACTTC. This codes for CASSPDLYEQYF.

V is TRBV19 and J is TRBJ2-2; the match to TRBD1 covers 8 bases. Germline CDR1 is LNHDA and CDR2 is SQIVND (reference sequence). J gave up 0 bases and V 6 bases, and 15 bases lay outside the gene matches. CDR3 length equals 19 residues. CDR3 nucleotide sequence: TGTGCCAGTAGGAAAAGAGCAGACAGGGGCCTGGCGAACACCGGGGAGCTGTTTTTT. It codes for CASRKRADRGLANTGELFF.

The chain joins TRBV5-4 to TRBJ2-1; either TRBD1 or TRBD2 may supply D (6 bases each). The CDR3 totals 16 residues. CDR1 SGHNT and CDR2 YYREEE come from the germline V gene (reference sequence). V was shortened by 0 bases and J by 0 bases, with 10 bases between the two germline ends. The CDR3 is CASSLAGASSYNEQFF. The CDR3 DNA reads as TGTGCCAGCAGCTTGGCGGGGGCAAGCTCCTACAATGAGCAGTTCTTC.

The rearrangement uses TRBV5-8 and TRBJ1-1; 8 nucleotides line up with TRBD1. CDR1 and CDR2 from the germline V gene are SGHTS and YDEGEE. CDR3 length: 15 residues. Unmatched junction bases numbered 9, after V lost 6 bases and J lost 2 bases. The CDR3 coding sequence is TGTGCCAGCACGGACAGGGTGGGCATTAACACTGAAGCTTTCTTT. Protein: CASTDRVGINTEAFF.

The chain uses TRBV7-2 and TRBJ1-3, with a possible D match to TRBD1 (6 bases). The CDR3 has 15 residues. The ends were cut back, 1 base at V and 0 bases at J, with 7 bases in the middle. The V gene's germline CDR1 is SGHTA and CDR2 FQGNSA. CDR3 loop: CASSLVGASGNTIYF. In DNA form, the CDR3 reads TGTGCCAGCAGCTTAGTGGGGGCCTCTGGAAACACCATATATTTT.

The chain employs TRBV2 and TRBJ2-1; D possibly matches TRBD1 or TRBD2 (5 bases each). Germline CDR1 reads SNHLY; CDR2 reads FYNNEI. The CDR3 totals 15 residues. Trimming took off 2 bases at V and 6 bases at J, with 14 bases between the two ends. The CDR3 DNA reads TGTGCCAGCAGTGAATGGGGCAGGGCGGGCAATGAGCAGTTCTTC. Encoded protein: CASSEWGRAGNEQFF. The full variable domain, its missing parts supplied by reference TRBV2 and TRBJ2-1, is EPEVTQTPSHQVTQMGQEVILRCVPISNHLYFYWYRQILGQKVEFLVSFYNNEISEKSEIFDDQFSVERPDGSNFTLKIRSTKLEDSAMYFCASSEWGRAGNEQFFGPGTRLTVL.

The chain joins TRBV19 to TRBJ1-2; no definite D call. The germline CDR1 and CDR2 sequences are LNHDA and SQIVND (reference sequence). Trimming left V 3 bases short and J 0 bases short, with 17 bases between. The CDR3 is 17 residues long. The chain's CDR3 is CASSIHSLVLSNYGYTF. The DNA of the CDR3 is TGTGCCAGTAGTATTCACAGCCTCGTTCTCTCTAACTATGGCTACACCTTC.

This chain links TRBV19 with TRBJ2-2; D might be TRBD1 (6 bases). The ends were cut back, 6 bases at V and 6 bases at J, with 11 bases in the middle. The germline gives CDR1 LNHDA, CDR2 SQIVND (reference sequence). This CDR3 has 13 residues. The CDR3 protein is CASRPEGAGELFF. The CDR3 coding sequence is TGTGCCAGTAGACCTGAGGGGGCCGGGGAGCTGTTTTTT.

The chain couples TRBV7-7 to TRBJ2-5; TRBD2 aligns across 8 bases. The CDR3 length is 16 residues. Germline CDR1 and CDR2: SSHAT and FNYEAQ (reference sequence). The V segment lost 5 bases and the J segment 5 bases; nucleotides outside the gene matches: 13. In DNA form, the CDR3 reads TGTGCCAGCAGCCCCGGGAGGGCCGTTGAGAAGGAGACCCAGTACTTC. Amino acid sequence: CASSPGRAVEKETQYF.

This chain joins TRBV6-1 and TRBJ2-3; D is possibly TRBD1 or TRBD2 (6 bases each). Germline CDR1 is MNHNS and CDR2 is SASEGT. The V end lost 7 bases, the J end lost 5 bases, and 16 bases lay between the germline ends. The length of the CDR3 is 14 residues. The CDR3 DNA reads as TGTGCCAGCACTGGGGGCGGAGGGGAAGATACGCAGTATTTT. This encodes CASTGGGGEDTQYF.

The chain couples TRBV12-5 to TRBJ2-7; 8 nucleotides match TRBD1. This CDR3 region has 14 residues. V dropped 6 bases and J dropped 5; count of bases not matched to a gene: 9. Germline V CDR1 and CDR2: LGHNT, FRNRAP. Here the CDR3 DNA reads TGTGCTAGTGGCTCCGGACAGGGCGGCCACGAGCAGTACTTC. Translation gives CASGSGQGGHEQYF.

The chain links TRBV19 to TRBJ1-2; D is perhaps TRBD1 (6 bases). Germline values: CDR1 LNHDA, CDR2 SQIVND (reference sequence). Trimming stripped 10 bases from V and 2 bases from J, with 23 bases between. The CDR3 totals 16 residues. CDR3 residues: CATLSIYRDKNYGYTF. DNA of the CDR3: TGTGCCACCCTTTCCATTTACCGGGACAAGAACTATGGCTACACCTTC.

V and J are TRBV7-8 and TRBJ2-1; TRBD2 agrees at 9 bases. Per the germline V gene, CDR1 is SGHVS and CDR2 is FQNEAQ. The CDR3 contains 19 residues. Germline trimming cut 4 bases from V and 9 bases from J; bases unmatched to any gene: 22. The CDR3 bases are TGTGCCAGCAGCTACTCCCTCACTTCACTCGCGGGGGGGCGGGTTGAGCAGTTCTTC. Its protein product is CASSYSLTSLAGGRVEQFF.

This chain connects TRBV7-8 to TRBJ1-1, with D unclear. The CDR3 is made up of 13 amino acids. Trimming removed 5 bases from V and 5 bases from J, with 12 bases in between. The germline V gene encodes CDR1 SGHVS and CDR2 FQNEAQ. The CDR3 DNA sequence: TGTGCCAGCAGCCCTGGTTTGGGGACTGAAGCTTTCTTT. Protein sequence: CASSPGLGTEAFF.

V is TRBV6-1 and J is TRBJ1-1; possible D gene TRBD1, 5 bases. Per germline, CDR1 MNHNS and CDR2 SASEGT. Trimming pared 1 base from V and 7 bases from J, leaving 19 bases between. CDR3 size: 16 residues. CDR3 region: CASSEGPDPTGGEAFF. CDR3 DNA sequence: TGTGCCAGCAGTGAAGGACCGGACCCCACGGGGGGTGAAGCTTTCTTT.

The chain employs TRBV5-4 and TRBJ2-3, with D perhaps matching TRBD1 (5 bases). V gave up 6 bases and J gave up 3 bases, with 20 bases separating them. Germline loops: CDR1 SGHNT, CDR2 YYREEE (reference sequence). CDR3 length: 16 amino acids. The CDR3: CASTLGLTADTDTQYF. The CDR3 DNA reads TGTGCCAGCACCTTAGGGCTGACAGCAGATACAGATACGCAGTATTTT.

The chain joins TRBV30 to TRBJ2-1; possibly TRBD1 for D (6 bases). Germline V gene lookup returns CDR1 GTSNPN and CDR2 SVGIG (reference sequence). CDR3 size: 15 residues. The V gene lost 7 bases and the J gene lost 4 bases, with 20 bases spanning the gap. The CDR3 DNA reads as TGTGCCTACATCACCTCCGGGACAAGATACAATGAGCAGTTCTTC. Translating it yields CAYITSGTRYNEQFF.

CDR3 amino acids: CSVEGDPIYGYTF. In DNA form, the CDR3 reads TGCAGCGTTGAAGGGGACCCCATTTATGGCTACACCTTC. The chain combines TRBV29-1 with TRBJ1-2, with TRBD1 as a possible D gene (5 bases). Trimming shortened V by 1 base and J by 5 bases, and 11 bases separated the two germline ends. This CDR3 comprises 13 residues. Germline V CDR1 and CDR2: SQVTM, ANQGSEA.